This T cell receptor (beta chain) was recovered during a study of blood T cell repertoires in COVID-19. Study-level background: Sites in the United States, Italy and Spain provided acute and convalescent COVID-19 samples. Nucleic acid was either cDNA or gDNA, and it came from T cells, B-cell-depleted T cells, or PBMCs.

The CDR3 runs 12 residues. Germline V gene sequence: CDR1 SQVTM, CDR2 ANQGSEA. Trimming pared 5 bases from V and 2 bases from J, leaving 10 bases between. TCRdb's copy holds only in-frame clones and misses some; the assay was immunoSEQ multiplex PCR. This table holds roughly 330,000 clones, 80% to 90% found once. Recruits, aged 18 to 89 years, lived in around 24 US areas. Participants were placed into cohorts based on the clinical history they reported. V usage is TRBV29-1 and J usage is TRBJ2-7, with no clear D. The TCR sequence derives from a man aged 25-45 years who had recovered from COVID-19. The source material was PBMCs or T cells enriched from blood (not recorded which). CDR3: CSVQNVTYEQYF. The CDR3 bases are TGCAGCGTTCAGAATGTCACCTACGAGCAGTACTTC.